This T cell receptor (beta chain) was sequenced for a study of control samples from healthy donors and cancer patients. The germline CDR1 and CDR2 sequences are KGHSH and LQKENI. V lost 3 bases, J lost 0 bases, and 9 bases lay in between. The CDR3 extends over 14 amino acids. Sequencing was performed with immunoSEQ multiplex PCR; in TCRdb, only in-frame clones are kept and a portion is missing. Of around 170,000 clones in the sample, around 91% were seen once. This receptor was identified in a woman in her forties or fifties in good health. This chain connects TRBV18 to TRBJ2-7, with D possibly matching TRBD2 (5 bases). The sample taken for sequencing was blood. The CDR3 DNA is TGTGCCAGCTCACCCCGAGGAGGCTCCTACGAGCAGTACTTC. Amino acid sequence: CASSPRGGSYEQYF. The complete variable domain, with remaining parts taken from reference TRBV18 and TRBJ2-7, reads NAGVMQNPRHLVRRRGQEARLRCSPMKGHSHVYWYRQLPEEGLKFMVYLQKENIIDESGMPKERFSAEFPKEGPSILRIQQVVRGDSAAYFCASSPRGGSYEQYFGPGTRLTVT.